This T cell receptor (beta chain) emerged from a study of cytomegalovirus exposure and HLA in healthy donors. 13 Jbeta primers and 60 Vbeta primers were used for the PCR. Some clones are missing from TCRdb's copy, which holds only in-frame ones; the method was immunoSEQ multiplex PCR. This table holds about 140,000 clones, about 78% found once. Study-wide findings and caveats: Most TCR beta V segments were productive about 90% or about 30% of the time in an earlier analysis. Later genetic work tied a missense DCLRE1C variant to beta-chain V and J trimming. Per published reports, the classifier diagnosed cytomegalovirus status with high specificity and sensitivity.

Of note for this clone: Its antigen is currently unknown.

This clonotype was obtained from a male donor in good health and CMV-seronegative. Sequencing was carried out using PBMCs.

The CDR3 spells CASSPGTVSNQPQHF. CDR3 bases: TGTGCCAGCTCACCCGGGACAGTTAGCAATCAGCCCCAGCATTTT. V and J are TRBV18 and TRBJ1-5, with TRBD1 matching over 7 bases. V trimming: 3 bases; J trimming: 0 bases; junction bases outside the gene matches: 2. Per the germline V gene, CDR1 is KGHSH and CDR2 is LQKENI. The length of the CDR3 is 15 residues.